What follows is one T cell receptor (beta chain) and its context. Its antigen is still unknown. This record comes from a study of T cell responses to AZD1222 COVID-19 vaccine. Germline V gene data show CDR1 as PRHDT and CDR2 as FYEKMQ (reference sequence). With V trimmed by 6 bases and J by 0 bases, 5 bases remained unmatched. The CDR3 spans 15 residues. The method was immunoSEQ multiplex PCR; TCRdb's version includes in-frame clones alone and lacks a portion of them. The sample has about 120,000 clones; roughly 90% are singletons. General study points: Among spike-specific TCRs, nearly half reportedly target unmutated variant regions.

The sample here was peripheral blood, taken 28 days after the second AZD1222 dose. V gene TRBV13 combines with J gene TRBJ1-2; 9 bases are a match to TRBD1. The TCR sequence derives from an adult who received the AZD1222 COVID-19 vaccine. In nucleotides, the CDR3 is TGTGCCAGCAGTTTCCGGGACAGGGCTAACTATGGCTACACCTTC. This codes for CASSFRDRANYGYTF. Together with reference TRBV13 and TRBJ1-2, the CDR3 gives the full variable domain: AAGVIQSPRHLIKEKRETATLKCYPIPRHDTVYWYQQGPGQDPQFLISFYEKMQSDKGSIPDRFSAQQFSDYHSELNMSSLELGDSALYFCASSFRDRANYGYTFGSGTRLTVV.